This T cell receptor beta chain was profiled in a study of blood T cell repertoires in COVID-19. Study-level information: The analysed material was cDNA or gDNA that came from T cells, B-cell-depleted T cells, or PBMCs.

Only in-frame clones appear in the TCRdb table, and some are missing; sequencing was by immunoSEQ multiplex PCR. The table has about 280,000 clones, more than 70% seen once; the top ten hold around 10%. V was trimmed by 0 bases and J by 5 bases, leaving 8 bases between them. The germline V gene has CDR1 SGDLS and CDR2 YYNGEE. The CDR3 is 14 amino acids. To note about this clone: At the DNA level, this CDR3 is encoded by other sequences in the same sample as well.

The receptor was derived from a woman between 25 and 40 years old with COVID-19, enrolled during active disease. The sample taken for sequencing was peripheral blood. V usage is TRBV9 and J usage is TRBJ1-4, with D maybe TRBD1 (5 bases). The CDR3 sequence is CASSVGQGNEKLFF. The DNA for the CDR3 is TGTGCCAGCAGCGTAGGGCAGGGAAATGAAAAACTGTTTTTT.